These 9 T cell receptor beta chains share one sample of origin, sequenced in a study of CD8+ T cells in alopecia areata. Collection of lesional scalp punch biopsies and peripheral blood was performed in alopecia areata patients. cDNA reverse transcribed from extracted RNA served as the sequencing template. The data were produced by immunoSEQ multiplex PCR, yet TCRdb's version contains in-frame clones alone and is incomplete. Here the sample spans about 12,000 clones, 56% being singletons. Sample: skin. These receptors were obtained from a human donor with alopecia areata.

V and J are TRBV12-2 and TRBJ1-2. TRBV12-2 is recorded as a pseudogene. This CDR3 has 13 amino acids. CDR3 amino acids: CASRLRRYYGYTF. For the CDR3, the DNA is TGTGCAAGTCGCTTAAGGCGGTATTATGGCTACACCTTC.

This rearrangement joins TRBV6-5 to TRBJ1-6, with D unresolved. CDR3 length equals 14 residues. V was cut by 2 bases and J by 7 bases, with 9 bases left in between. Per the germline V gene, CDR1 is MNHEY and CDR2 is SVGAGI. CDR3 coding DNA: TGTGCCAGCAGTTACGGCAGACTGAATTCACCCCTCCACTTT. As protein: CASSYGRLNSPLHF.

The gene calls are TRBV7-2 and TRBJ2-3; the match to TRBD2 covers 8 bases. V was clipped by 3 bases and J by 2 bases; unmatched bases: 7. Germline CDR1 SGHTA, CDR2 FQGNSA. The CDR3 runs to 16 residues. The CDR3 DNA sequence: TGTGCCAGCAGCTTTCCGGCGGGGGGTGTCACAGATACGCAGTATTTT. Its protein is CASSFPAGGVTDTQYF.

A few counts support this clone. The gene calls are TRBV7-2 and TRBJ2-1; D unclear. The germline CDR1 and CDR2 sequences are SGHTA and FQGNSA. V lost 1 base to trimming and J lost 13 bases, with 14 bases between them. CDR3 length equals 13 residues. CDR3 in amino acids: CASSLEWQDHQFF. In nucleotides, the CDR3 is TGTGCCAGCAGCTTAGAGTGGCAGGACCACCAGTTCTTC.

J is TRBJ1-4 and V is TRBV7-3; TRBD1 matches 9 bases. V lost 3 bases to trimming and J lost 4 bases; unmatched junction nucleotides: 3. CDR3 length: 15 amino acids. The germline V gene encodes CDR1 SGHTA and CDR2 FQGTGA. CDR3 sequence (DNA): TGTGCCAGCAGCTTTAGGACAGGGGTTAATGAAAAACTGTTTTTT. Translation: CASSFRTGVNEKLFF.

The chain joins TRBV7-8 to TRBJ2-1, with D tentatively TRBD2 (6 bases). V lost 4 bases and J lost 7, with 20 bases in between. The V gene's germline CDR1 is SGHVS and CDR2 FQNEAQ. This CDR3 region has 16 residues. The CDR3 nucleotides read TGTGCCAGCAGCTCCAAACCCGGGGACTTAGAAAATGAGCAGTTCTTC. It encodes CASSSKPGDLENEQFF.

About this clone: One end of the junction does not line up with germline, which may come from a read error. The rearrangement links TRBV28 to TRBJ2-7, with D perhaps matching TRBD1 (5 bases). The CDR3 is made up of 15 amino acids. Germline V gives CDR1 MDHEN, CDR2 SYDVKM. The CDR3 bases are TGTGCCAGCAGTTTGGGTCTATGGGGCTCCCACGAGCAGTACTTC. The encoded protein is CASSLGLWGSHEQYF.

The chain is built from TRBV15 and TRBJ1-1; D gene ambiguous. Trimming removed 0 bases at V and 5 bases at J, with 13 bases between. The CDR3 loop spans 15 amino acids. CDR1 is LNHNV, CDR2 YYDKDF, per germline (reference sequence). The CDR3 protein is CATSRDRSPRTEAFF. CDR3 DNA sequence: TGTGCCACCAGCAGAGATCGATCGCCCCGGACTGAAGCTTTCTTT.

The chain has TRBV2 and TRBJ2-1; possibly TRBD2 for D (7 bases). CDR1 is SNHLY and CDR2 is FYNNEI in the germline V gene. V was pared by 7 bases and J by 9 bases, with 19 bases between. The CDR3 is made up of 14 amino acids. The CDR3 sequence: CASTPRGGAVEQFF. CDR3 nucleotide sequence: TGTGCCAGCACCCCTAGGGGGGGGGCGGTTGAGCAGTTCTTC.